These 15 T cell receptor beta chains came from one sample sequenced in a study of blood T cell repertoires in COVID-19. Sequencing used immunoSEQ multiplex PCR; TCRdb keeps in-frame clones, though not all of them. The table includes 190,000 or so clones, 87% detected once. Sample: peripheral blood. The receptor source for this set is a man in his sixties who had recovered from COVID-19.

The CDR3 sequence: CASSLEESGELFF. CDR3 coding DNA: TGTGCCAGCAGCTTGGAGGAGTCCGGGGAGCTGTTTTTT. The genes are TRBV5-4 and TRBJ2-2; D uncertain. Between the trimmed V and J ends, which lost 0 bases and 6 bases, there was a span of 6 bases. Germline V lookup: CDR1 SGHNT, CDR2 YYREEE (reference sequence). This CDR3 region has 13 residues. The full variable domain, with the rest looked up from reference TRBV5-4 and TRBJ2-2, is ETGVTQSPTHLIKTRGQQVTLRCSSQSGHNTVSWYQQALGQGPQFIFQYYREEENGRGNFPPRFSGLQFPNYSSELNVNALELDDSALYLCASSLEESGELFFGEGSRLTVL.

In the case of this clone: Different DNA sequences within this sample yield the same CDR3. This chain connects TRBV11-3 to TRBJ1-3; no definite D call. The germline V gene has CDR1 SGHNT and CDR2 YENEEA. The CDR3 contains 14 residues. Trimming left V 5 bases short and J 2 bases short, with 10 bases between. CDR3 in DNA: TGTGCCAGCAGCCTGGGAGGCCCTGGAAACACCATATATTTT. It yields the protein CASSLGGPGNTIYF.

The gene calls are TRBV6-5 and TRBJ2-7, with D unresolved. Germline-derived CDR1 and CDR2 are MNHEY and SVGAGI. The length of the CDR3 is 13 residues. Trimming took off 6 bases at V and 0 bases at J, with 9 bases between the two ends. The CDR3 DNA sequence: TGTGCCAGCAGGAGACAAAGCTCCTACGAGCAGTACTTC. Amino acids: CASRRQSSYEQYF.

V gene TRBV28 combines with J gene TRBJ1-1, with D possibly TRBD1 on 6 matching bases. This CDR3 is 15 amino acids long. The germline CDR1 and CDR2 sequences are MDHEN and SYDVKM. With 4 bases removed from V and 4 bases from J, the gap between germline ends came to 16 bases. The DNA for the CDR3 is TGTGCCAGCAGTTCTGCGGGGGCGCCCCGCACTGAAGCTTTCTTT. Translating it yields CASSSAGAPRTEAFF.

V and J are TRBV28 and TRBJ1-6, with 12 bases matching TRBD1. The V gene's germline CDR1 is MDHEN and CDR2 SYDVKM. With V trimmed by 4 bases and J by 7 bases, 2 bases remained unmatched. CDR3 length equals 15 residues. The CDR3 sequence: CASSSGQGANSPLHF. CDR3 DNA: TGTGCCAGCAGTTCGGGACAGGGGGCGAATTCACCCCTCCACTTT.

This chain connects TRBV27 to TRBJ2-5; TRBD1 matches 10 bases. Germline V CDR1 and CDR2: MNHEY, SMNVEV (reference sequence). The CDR3 length is 19 residues. The ends lost 4 bases at V and 0 bases at J; junction bases unmatched: 14. CDR3 in DNA: TGTGCCAGCAGTTCCAAGGGAACCGGGACAGGGGAGTACCAAGAGACCCAGTACTTC. Protein sequence: CASSSKGTGTGEYQETQYF.

This clone has only one observation. The chain has TRBV5-1 and TRBJ1-3; TRBD1 matches at 9 bases. The germline gives CDR1 SGHRS, CDR2 YFSETQ. The CDR3 contains 16 residues. Trimming took 1 base from V and 3 from J; bases not matched to a gene: 5. This CDR3 reads CASSLFGTGSGNTIYF. The CDR3 region has the DNA TGCGCCAGCAGCTTGTTCGGGACAGGGAGTGGAAACACCATATATTTT.

The gene calls are TRBV7-9 and TRBJ2-3, with 8 bases lining up with TRBD2. Losses at the gene ends were 4 bases for V and 4 bases for J; bases not matched to a gene: 4. The CDR3 totals 14 residues. Germline V gives CDR1 SEHNR, CDR2 FQNEAQ (reference sequence). The CDR3 DNA reads TGTGCCAGCAGCTCTGGACTAGCCCCAGATACGCAGTATTTT. It specifies CASSSGLAPDTQYF.

The chain has TRBV6-5 and TRBJ1-2, with 7 bases fitting TRBD1. CDR1 is MNHEY and CDR2 is SVGAGI in the germline V gene. This CDR3 has 15 amino acids. Trimming at V came to 6 bases and at J to 4 bases, leaving 11 bases not matched to a gene. This CDR3 reads CASRRQGYEVYGYTF. In nucleotides, the CDR3 is TGTGCCAGCAGGCGACAGGGATACGAGGTCTATGGCTACACCTTC.

The chain joins TRBV5-1 to TRBJ2-1; 16 bases fit TRBD2. This CDR3 has 17 amino acids. Germline CDR1 and CDR2: SGHRS and YFSETQ. The junction had 8 bases not matched to a gene; V was cut back by 4 bases and J by 7 bases. The CDR3 reads CASSVLGTSGRANEQFF. CDR3 nucleotides: TGCGCCAGCAGCGTACTCGGGACTAGCGGGAGGGCGAATGAGCAGTTCTTC.

The chain couples TRBV10-3 to TRBJ1-6, with 8 bases aligning to TRBD1. CDR1 ENHRY and CDR2 SYGVKD come from the germline V gene. This CDR3 is built from 15 residues. The V and J ends lost 2 bases and 7 bases, in that order; junction bases with no gene match: 4. The CDR3 loop is CAISEGSGGNSPLHF. In DNA form, the CDR3 reads TGTGCCATCAGTGAGGGGTCAGGGGGCAATTCACCCCTCCACTTT.

The genes are TRBV5-1 and TRBJ1-2; D gene ambiguous. The CDR3 covers 14 residues. Trimming took 0 bases from V and 7 from J, leaving 13 bases between them. Germline loops: CDR1 SGHRS, CDR2 YFSETQ. CDR3 sequence: CASSLDSRAGGYTF. DNA of the CDR3: TGCGCCAGCAGCTTGGACAGCCGCGCGGGTGGCTACACCTTC.

This clone came up once. DNA for the CDR3: TGTGCCAGCAGTTTAATTCGTACTAGCGGGAGTTACGAGCAGTACTTC. It translates to CASSLIRTSGSYEQYF. This chain joins TRBV28 and TRBJ2-7, with TRBD2 matching over 11 bases. With 2 bases clipped from V and 4 bases from J, the junction kept 7 bases outside the gene matches. This CDR3 has 16 residues. Germline values: CDR1 MDHEN, CDR2 SYDVKM.

The chain is built from TRBV30 and TRBJ2-4, with D possibly TRBD1 on 6 matching bases. Germline V gives CDR1 GTSNPN, CDR2 SVGIG (reference sequence). There are 15 residues in the CDR3. Deletions cut 3 bases from V and 2 bases from J, with 14 bases between. The CDR3 DNA sequence: TGTGCCTGGAGCCCACAGGGCGGCTCCAAAAACATTCAGTACTTC. Its protein product is CAWSPQGGSKNIQYF.

There are a few counts of this clone. The V gene is TRBV5-6, the J gene TRBJ2-2; 12 bases fit TRBD2. This CDR3 region has 17 residues. The germline CDR1 and CDR2 sequences are SGHDT and YYEEEE. The ends lost 5 bases at V and 6 bases at J; junction bases unmatched: 11. The CDR3 protein is CASSLRLAGVLPGELFF. The CDR3 bases are TGTGCCAGCAGTTTGAGACTAGCGGGAGTTCTTCCCGGGGAGCTGTTTTTT.